One sample yielded the 21 T cell receptor beta chains listed below, sequenced in a study of early T cells in non-severe SARS-CoV-2 infection. TCRdb analysed the 5' RACE reads with MiXCR anew, one entry per CDR3 protein. The top ten hold approximately 3.1% of the sample, which has about 110,000 distinct CDR3 sequences, roughly 12% seen once. Sequencing was performed on whole blood. The origin of the receptors is an adult who was a healthcare worker with PCR-confirmed SARS-CoV-2 infection or an uninfected control (not recorded which).

With regard to this clonotype: One base away lies a much larger clone, so this may be a sequencing read error. The V call is TRBV18, the J call TRBJ2-7; 8 positions match TRBD1. This CDR3 comprises 15 residues. Germline V gene lookup returns CDR1 KGHSH and CDR2 LQKENI. The V and J ends lost 6 bases and 3 bases, in that order; junction bases with no gene match: 10. The CDR3 sequence: CASSYRDRRLYEQYF. CDR3 nucleotide sequence: TGTGCCAGCTCCTACAGGGACAGGCGGCTCTACGAGCAGTACTTC.

The chain uses TRBV12-3 or TRBV12-4 and TRBJ1-1, with D maybe TRBD1 (6 bases). Trimming pared 3 bases from V and 4 bases from J, leaving 9 bases between. CDR3 length: 13 residues. The CDR3 DNA is TGTGCCAGCAGTTTTTTAGGGGGCACTGAAGCTTTCTTT. Its translation: CASSFLGGTEAFF.

V is TRBV13 and J is TRBJ2-1; 11 nucleotides agree with TRBD2. This CDR3 region has 17 residues. Germline V lookup: CDR1 PRHDT, CDR2 FYEKMQ (reference sequence). V lost 5 bases and J lost 3; bases outside the gene matches: 9. The CDR3 nucleotides are TGTGCCAGCAGCCCTGAACTAGCGGGAGAAGGCTACAATGAGCAGTTCTTC. Translation gives CASSPELAGEGYNEQFF.

In its sample, this clonotype was seen many times. The CDR3 sequence is CASSETGVYGYTF. CDR3 coding DNA: TGTGCCAGCAGCGAGACAGGAGTCTATGGCTACACCTTC. The V and J genes are TRBV9 and TRBJ1-2, with a possible D match to TRBD1 (6 bases). There are 13 residues in the CDR3. Trimming pared 3 bases from V and 4 bases from J, leaving 10 bases between. Germline V gene data show CDR1 as SGDLS and CDR2 as YYNGEE.

The sample holds many counts of this clonotype. The V gene is TRBV14, the J gene TRBJ1-6; D call uncertain. Trimming cost V 1 base and J 14 bases, with 12 bases left between them. The CDR3 contains 13 residues. Germline V gene lookup returns CDR1 SGHDN and CDR2 FVKESK. As DNA, the CDR3 is TGTGCCAGCAGCCAAGGACCTCCCCTCACCCTCCACTTT. Translation: CASSQGPPLTLHF.

This sequence joins TRBV12-3 or TRBV12-4 and TRBJ1-1; 7 bases align to TRBD1. This CDR3 region has 15 residues. J lost 5 bases, V lost 5 bases, and 11 bases had no gene match. The CDR3: CASSPGQTFRTEAFF. The CDR3 bases are TGTGCCAGCAGTCCGGGACAGACCTTTCGGACTGAAGCTTTCTTT.

This clonotype has only a few counts. V is TRBV19 and J is TRBJ2-7, with 7 bases aligning to TRBD2. The CDR3 totals 14 residues. Germline V lookup: CDR1 LNHDA, CDR2 SQIVND (reference sequence). J was trimmed by 2 bases and V by 3 bases; bases with no gene match: 4. The CDR3 protein is CASSMTSGAYEQYF. The CDR3, as DNA: TGTGCCAGTAGTATGACCAGCGGGGCCTACGAGCAGTACTTC.

This clonotype occurred a few times. This chain links TRBV6-2 or TRBV6-3 with TRBJ2-7; D is possibly TRBD2 (6 bases). The CDR3 runs 16 residues. Germline lookup yields CDR1 MNHEY and CDR2 SVGEGT. Deletions cut 6 bases from V and 7 bases from J, with 25 bases between. The CDR3, as DNA: TGTGCCAGCAGCCATCAGGCTAGCGTTGGGGTTCGGGAGCAGTACTTC. As protein: CASSHQASVGVREQYF.

This clonotype was detected only a few times. The chain recombines TRBV27 with TRBJ1-1; D uncertain. The CDR3 runs 16 residues. Germline loops: CDR1 MNHEY, CDR2 SMNVEV (reference sequence). Trimming pared 7 bases from V and 3 bases from J, leaving 21 bases between. CDR3 bases: TGTGCCAGCACCCCCCTCCCTCGGGGTAGGGACACTGAAGCTTTCTTT. Amino acids: CASTPLPRGRDTEAFF.

This clonotype was found many times. CDR3 sequence (DNA): TGCGCCAGCAGCTTGATCCCGCCAGGGACAATGAACACTGAAGCTTTCTTT. Its translation: CASSLIPPGTMNTEAFF. The V and J genes are TRBV5-1 and TRBJ1-1; tentatively, D is TRBD1 (6 bases). CDR3 length: 17 residues. V gave up 1 base and J gave up 0 bases, with 16 bases separating them. Germline assignment: CDR1 SGHRS and CDR2 YFSETQ.

This clonotype was counted a few times. The rearrangement joins TRBV19 to TRBJ2-5, with 8 bases that match TRBD2. The V gene end was trimmed by 10 bases and the J gene end by 5 bases; junction bases not matched to a gene: 9. This CDR3 region has 13 residues. Per germline, CDR1 LNHDA and CDR2 SQIVND (reference sequence). The CDR3 is CATADREGETQYF. In nucleotides, the CDR3 is TGTGCCACTGCCGACCGGGAGGGGGAGACCCAGTACTTC.

The V and J genes are TRBV10-2 and TRBJ2-1, with TRBD2 matching over 7 bases. The CDR3 totals 12 residues. The germline V gene encodes CDR1 WSHSY and CDR2 SAAADI. V gave up 6 bases and J gave up 9 bases; unmatched junction bases: 5. The CDR3 DNA sequence: TGCGCCAGCAGCTCCGGCGGGGGTGAGCAGTTCTTC. Translation: CASSSGGGEQFF.

V usage is TRBV12-3 or TRBV12-4 and J usage is TRBJ2-1; 9 bases match TRBD2. Trimming cost V 5 bases and J 3 bases; bases outside gene matches: 8. The CDR3 length is 16 residues. The CDR3 sequence: CASSPPTSGGYNEQFF. Here the CDR3 DNA reads TGTGCCAGCAGTCCCCCGACTAGCGGAGGCTACAATGAGCAGTTCTTC.

This clonotype was observed a few times. This sequence joins TRBV24-1 and TRBJ2-1; D might be TRBD1 or TRBD2, each matching 6 bases. Germline V CDR1 and CDR2: KGHDR, SFDVKD. Between the trimmed V and J ends, which lost 3 bases and 7 bases, there was a span of 9 bases. CDR3 length equals 13 residues. The CDR3 here is CATSDQGRNEQFF. In DNA form, the CDR3 reads TGTGCCACCAGTGATCAGGGGAGGAATGAGCAGTTCTTC.

This clonotype appeared once. In DNA form, the CDR3 reads TGCAGCGTTTGGGGCGGCAGGGGGCTCACTGAAGCTTTCTTT. Amino acids: CSVWGGRGLTEAFF. The chain employs TRBV29-1 and TRBJ1-1, with 8 positions matching TRBD1. Losses at the gene ends were 5 bases for V and 4 bases for J; bases not matched to a gene: 9. CDR3 length: 14 residues. Germline-derived CDR1 and CDR2 are SQVTM and ANQGSEA.

A remark on this clonotype: A much larger clone lies one base from this, so it may be a read error. The chain is built from TRBV7-6 and TRBJ2-3; D might be TRBD1 (5 bases). CDR1 and CDR2 from the germline V gene are SGHVS and FNYEAQ. The CDR3 loop spans 14 amino acids. The CDR3, as DNA: TGTGCCGGCAGCCCCGACGGACACCCTCATACGCAGTATTTT. The encoded protein is CAGSPDGHPHTQYF.

This clonotype has just a few counts. The chain couples TRBV20-1 to TRBJ2-1, with D possibly being TRBD2 (6 bases). CDR3 length: 14 residues. V was cut by 5 bases and J by 3 bases, with 14 bases left in between. Per the germline V gene, CDR1 is DFQATT and CDR2 is SNEGSKA (reference sequence). For the CDR3, the DNA is TGCAGTGCTGATGGAGGCGGGATCTACAATGAGCAGTTCTTC. Its translation is CSADGGGIYNEQFF.

The sample holds a few counts of this clonotype. The gene calls are TRBV9 and TRBJ1-6, with TRBD1 matching over 7 bases. This CDR3 spans 14 amino acids. Losses at the gene ends were 0 bases for V and 10 bases for J; bases not matched to a gene: 4. Germline V lookup: CDR1 SGDLS, CDR2 YYNGEE. CDR3 in amino acids: CASSVEDRRSPLHF. The DNA for the CDR3 is TGTGCCAGCAGCGTAGAGGACAGGAGGTCACCCCTCCACTTT.

This clonotype was counted between two and nine times. The CDR3 here is CASSQNLGGNYNEQFF. CDR3 sequence (DNA): TGTGCCAGCAGCCAAAATCTCGGGGGCAATTACAATGAGCAGTTCTTC. V is TRBV4-2 and J is TRBJ2-1, with D perhaps being TRBD1 or TRBD2 (6 bases each). Trimming removed 2 bases at V and 4 bases at J, with 15 bases between. The CDR3 is 16 amino acids. CDR1 LGHNA and CDR2 YNFKEQ come from the germline V gene.

The chain combines TRBV5-8 with TRBJ1-1; D perhaps matches TRBD1 (5 bases). The CDR3 length is 12 residues. Germline V CDR1 and CDR2: SGHTS, YDEGEE. The V end lost 3 bases, the J end lost 8 bases, and 11 bases lay between the germline ends. CDR3 coding DNA: TGTGCCAGCAGCTCGTCAGGGACGGAAGCTTTCTTT. Translated, it gives CASSSSGTEAFF.

J is TRBJ2-5 and V is TRBV29-1; possible D gene TRBD1, 6 bases. CDR1 and CDR2 (germline): SQVTM, ANQGSEA. The CDR3 length is 11 residues. Deletions cut 6 bases from V and 5 bases from J, with 10 bases between. The CDR3 DNA reads as TGCAGCGTCAGGGGCGCGGAGACCCAGTACTTC. Its translation is CSVRGAETQYF.